This T cell receptor (beta chain) is from a study of cytomegalovirus exposure and HLA in healthy donors. PCR employed 60 Vbeta and 13 Jbeta primers. Some clones are missing from TCRdb's copy, which holds only in-frame ones; the method was immunoSEQ multiplex PCR. The sample records 150,000 to 200,000 clones, around 80% being singletons. The CDR3 length is 14 residues. Germline CDR1 SGHTA, CDR2 FQGTGA. Trimming took 5 bases from V and 5 from J; bases not matched to a gene: 5. Sequenced: PBMCs. This receptor was taken from a woman aged 55-70 years in good health and CMV-seropositive. V usage is TRBV7-3 and J usage is TRBJ2-1; 8 nucleotides agree with TRBD2. CDR3 sequence (DNA): TGTGCCAGCAGCCCCAGCGGGGGCAACAATGAGCAGTTCTTC. Encoded protein: CASSPSGGNNEQFF.